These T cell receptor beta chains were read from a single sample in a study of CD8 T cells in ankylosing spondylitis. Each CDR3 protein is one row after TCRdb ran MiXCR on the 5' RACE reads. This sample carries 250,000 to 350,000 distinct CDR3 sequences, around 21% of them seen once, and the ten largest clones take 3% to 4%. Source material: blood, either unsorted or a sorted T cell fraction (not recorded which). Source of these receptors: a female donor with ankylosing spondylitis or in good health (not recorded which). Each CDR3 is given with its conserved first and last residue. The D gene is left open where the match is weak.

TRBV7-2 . CASSSYLRETQYF
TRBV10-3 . CATRGGADEKLFF
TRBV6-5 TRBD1 CASSRMGQRNTEAFF
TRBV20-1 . CSARDPSGTGNEKLFF
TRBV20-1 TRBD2 CSARLAGVYYEQYF
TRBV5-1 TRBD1 CASSLGAGGQGVGGELFF
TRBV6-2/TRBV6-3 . CASTRNTEAFF
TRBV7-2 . CASSPTARTGELFF
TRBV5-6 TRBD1 CASSLRDRGATDTQYF
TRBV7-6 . CASSFRGLNTGELFF
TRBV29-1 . CSFLQGSGNTIYF
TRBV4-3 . CASSLSIDRIPGRGSEAFF
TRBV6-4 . CASSGPEASPYEQYF
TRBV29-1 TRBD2 CSATGTRGEQYF
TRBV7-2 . CASSPRRDRRTGELFF
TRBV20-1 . CSARGVDYEQYF
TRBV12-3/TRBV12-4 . CASAPLLGVSSGNTIYF
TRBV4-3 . CASSQEPTMNTGELFF
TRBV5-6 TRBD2 CASSLQRLAYNEQFF
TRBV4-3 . CASSQQERVNTGELFF
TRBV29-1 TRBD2 CSAGGSTSGTETQYF
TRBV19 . CASCRGGTEYTEAFF
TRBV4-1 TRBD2 CASSQSHGLAGPYNEQFF
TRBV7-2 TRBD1 CASSSTRQGRGGELFF
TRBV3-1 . CASSQDSGLSTDTQYF
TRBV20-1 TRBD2 CSASLLAADTQYF
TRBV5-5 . CASSLLGAVQPQHF
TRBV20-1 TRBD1 CSALGTGGIYGYTF
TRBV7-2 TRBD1 CASSDRTGGVETQYF
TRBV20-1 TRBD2 CSASRLAAAGEEQYF
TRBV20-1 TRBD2 CSAKDGTSGSIEQFF
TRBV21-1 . CASSNLGRKNTEAFF
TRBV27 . CASSLPKICPPGTDTQYF
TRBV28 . CASSLYHRTYEQYF
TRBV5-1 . CASSPETVWSKNIQYF
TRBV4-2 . CASSLVGTAYGYTF
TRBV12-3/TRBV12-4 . CASSVRGNPTYNEQFF
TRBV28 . CASSPRSGGVISGELFF
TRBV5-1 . CASRDTAQAGDTQYF
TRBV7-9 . CASSRQGGKQYF
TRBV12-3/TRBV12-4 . CASSSRLNTGELFF
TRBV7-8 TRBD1 CASSFGTGADTQYF
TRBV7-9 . CASSLMWGSTDTQYF
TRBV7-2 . CASSSGGWETQYF
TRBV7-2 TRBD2 CASSSWTSGAYNEQFF
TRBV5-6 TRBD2 CASSLAGAQAGGTLFHGQYF
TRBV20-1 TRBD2 CSASKTSGYYNEQFF
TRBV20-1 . CSAIIRGARNEQFF
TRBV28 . CASTQFARDEKLFF
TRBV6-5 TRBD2 CASSYSFSGSGQETQYF
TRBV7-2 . CASSPQTVEAFF